Listed here are 29 T cell receptor beta chains from one sample, sequenced in a study of cytomegalovirus exposure and HLA in healthy donors. Primers for the PCR totalled 60 Vbeta and 13 Jbeta. This table comes from immunoSEQ multiplex PCR, and its TCRdb copy is limited to in-frame clones, with some not included. The profile shows some 190,000 clones, under 85% of them singletons. The sequenced sample was PBMCs. The receptors here all came from a woman between 18 and 29 years old in good health and CMV-seronegative.

J is TRBJ2-3 and V is TRBV9; 10 positions agree with TRBD2. Germline values: CDR1 SGDLS, CDR2 YYNGEE. Trimming at V came to 4 bases and at J to 5 bases, leaving 13 bases not matched to a gene. The CDR3 extends over 17 amino acids. The CDR3 sequence is CASSSSYPGTSVDTQYF. The CDR3 coding sequence is TGTGCCAGCAGCAGTAGTTATCCCGGGACTAGCGTAGATACGCAGTATTTT.

The chain links TRBV4-2 to TRBJ2-7, with 11 bases matching TRBD2. CDR1 LGHNA and CDR2 YNFKEQ come from the germline V gene. This CDR3 region has 18 residues. V was pared by 3 bases and J by 4 bases, with 14 bases of the junction left unmatched. The CDR3 DNA reads TGTGCCAGCAGCCACCCTCCCGGGACTAGCGGAGGGGGTTACGAGCAGTACTTC. The encoded protein is CASSHPPGTSGGGYEQYF.

This clone has only a few counts. The sample contains more than one DNA sequence encoding this CDR3. The rearrangement links TRBV7-8 to TRBJ1-2; perhaps TRBD1 as D (5 bases). The CDR3 covers 19 residues. From germline, CDR1 is SGHVS and CDR2 FQNEAQ. V lost 0 bases and J lost 5, with 25 bases in between. CDR3 in DNA: TGTGCCAGCAGCTTAGCAGCTATAATGACCACCCGGGAGGGGTATGGCTACACCTTC. It codes for CASSLAAIMTTREGYGYTF.

This clone was found a few times. The chain employs TRBV2 and TRBJ1-2; the D is unclear. The CDR3 consists of 15 residues. V lost 2 bases and J 0 bases, leaving 10 bases between the germline ends. Germline lookup yields CDR1 SNHLY and CDR2 FYNNEI. The CDR3 region has the DNA TGTGCCAGCAGTGAAAGGCGGTTAGCTAACTATGGCTACACCTTC. As protein: CASSERRLANYGYTF.

In this sample, this clone turned up once. The V and J genes are TRBV28 and TRBJ1-5, with 11 bases fitting TRBD1. This CDR3 is built from 16 residues. Germline V gives CDR1 MDHEN, CDR2 SYDVKM. J was trimmed by 6 bases and V by 2 bases; bases with no gene match: 6. Written as DNA, the CDR3 is TGTGCCAGCAGTTTAGGAGGACAGGGGGCTGGTCAGCCCCAGCATTTT. It specifies CASSLGGQGAGQPQHF.

This chain joins TRBV9 and TRBJ2-5, with a weak D call TRBD2 (7 bases). Germline CDR1 reads SGDLS; CDR2 reads YYNGEE. CDR3 length: 17 amino acids. V was shortened by 3 bases and J by 5 bases, with 23 bases between the two germline ends. CDR3 nucleotides: TGTGCCAGCAGCGGACCGTTTCGCGGGGGCCCCGAGGAGACCCAGTACTTC. This gives the protein CASSGPFRGGPEETQYF.

This chain uses TRBV6-1 with TRBJ2-7; perhaps TRBD1 as D (6 bases). Trimming removed 3 bases from V and 0 bases from J, with 15 bases in between. Germline CDR1 reads MNHNS; CDR2 reads SASEGT. The CDR3 consists of 16 residues. CDR3 sequence reads: CASSDLTGQSSYEQYF. The CDR3 DNA reads as TGTGCCAGCAGTGACTTGACGGGACAAAGCTCCTACGAGCAGTACTTC.

CDR3 in amino acids: CASSMNRMVEAFF. The CDR3 bases are TGTGCCAGTAGTATGAACAGAATGGTCGAAGCTTTCTTT. The J gene is TRBJ1-1, the V gene TRBV19, with D hard to call. Between the trimmed V and J ends, which lost 3 bases and 8 bases, there was a span of 13 bases. The CDR3 is 13 residues long. Germline CDR1 reads LNHDA; CDR2 reads SQIVND (reference sequence). The full variable domain, completed using reference TRBV19 and TRBJ1-1, is DGGITQSPKYLFRKEGQNVTLSCEQNLNHDAMYWYRQDPGQGLRLIYYSQIVNDFQKGDIAEGYSVSREKKESFPLTVTSAQKNPTAFYLCASSMNRMVEAFFGQGTRLTVV.

V usage is TRBV5-1 and J usage is TRBJ1-2; 7 bases map to TRBD1. The germline gives CDR1 SGHRS, CDR2 YFSETQ. The CDR3 covers 14 residues. V was pared by 1 base and J by 8 bases, with 8 bases of the junction left unmatched. DNA of the CDR3: TGCGCCAGCAGCTTGTTACAGGGGTCGGACGGCTACACCTTC. Protein product: CASSLLQGSDGYTF.

The genes are TRBV6-6 and TRBJ2-7, with TRBD2 matching 9 bases. Germline CDR1 reads MNHNY; CDR2 reads SVGAGI (reference sequence). After removal of 3 bases from V and 6 bases from J, the junction contained 9 bases not matched to a gene. CDR3 size: 15 residues. The DNA for the CDR3 is TGTGCCAGCAGTTATAGGCTAGCGGGACAGTCCGAGCAGTACTTC. This gives the protein CASSYRLAGQSEQYF.

J is TRBJ1-3 and V is TRBV10-3; D not certain. Between the trimmed V and J ends, which lost 6 bases and 0 bases, there was a span of 15 bases. The CDR3 loop spans 16 amino acids. Per germline, CDR1 ENHRY and CDR2 SYGVKD. The CDR3 loop is CAISTTTRSSGNTIYF. The CDR3 nucleotides read TGTGCCATCAGCACGACGACAAGAAGCTCTGGAAACACCATATATTTT.

This clone showed up just once. Other DNA sequences of this sample code for an identical CDR3. The gene calls are TRBV20-1 and TRBJ2-7; D unresolved. The CDR3 sequence is 11 residues long. In germline, CDR1 is DFQATT, CDR2 SNEGSKA (reference sequence). V was shortened by 3 bases and J by 1 base, with 4 bases between the two germline ends. DNA for the CDR3: TGCAGTGCTAGCGGGTCCTACGAGCAGTACTTC. Its protein is CSASGSYEQYF.

The chain employs TRBV6-1 and TRBJ2-1, with TRBD2 as a possible D gene (7 bases). The V gene's germline CDR1 is MNHNS and CDR2 SASEGT. Trimming took 1 base from V and 7 from J, leaving 14 bases between them. The CDR3 consists of 15 residues. CDR3 sequence: CASSEVGGLRNEQFF. The CDR3 coding sequence is TGTGCCAGCAGTGAAGTCGGGGGGCTTAGGAATGAGCAGTTCTTC.

Details on this clone: The junction and the germline gene differ at one end; a read error may be behind it. This chain connects TRBV5-1 to TRBJ1-1; D might be TRBD1 (6 bases). Germline values: CDR1 SGHRS, CDR2 YFSETQ. This CDR3 comprises 13 residues. CDR3: CASSFQGNTGAFF. The CDR3 DNA is TGCGCCAGCAGCTTTCAGGGGAACACTGGAGCTTTCTTT.

The chain combines TRBV30 with TRBJ2-5; TRBD1 matches 9 bases. The CDR3 runs 13 residues. Per germline, CDR1 GTSNPN and CDR2 SVGIG (reference sequence). With 7 bases clipped from V and 4 bases from J, the junction kept 7 bases outside the gene matches. CDR3 amino acids: CALGQGGLETQYF. The DNA of the CDR3 is TGTGCCTTGGGACAGGGAGGGCTAGAGACCCAGTACTTC.

The rearrangement links TRBV4-1 to TRBJ1-5; perhaps TRBD1 as D (5 bases). The V gene's germline CDR1 is MGHRA and CDR2 YSYEKL. The CDR3 loop spans 16 amino acids. The V end lost 0 bases, the J end lost 2 bases, and 11 bases lay between the germline ends. The chain's CDR3 is CASSQDWRGGNQPQHF. In DNA, the CDR3 is TGCGCCAGCAGCCAAGATTGGAGGGGTGGCAATCAGCCCCAGCATTTT.

A remark on this clone: This same CDR3 is encoded by further DNA sequences in the sample. The rearrangement uses TRBV29-1 and TRBJ2-7, with D possibly TRBD1 on 6 matching bases. The germline V gene has CDR1 SQVTM and CDR2 ANQGSEA. V was shortened by 1 base and J by 6 bases, with 22 bases between the two germline ends. There are 16 residues in the CDR3. CDR3 amino acids: CSVEAVGQTRPREQYF. DNA of the CDR3: TGCAGCGTTGAAGCAGTAGGACAGACCCGCCCCCGCGAGCAGTACTTC.

The chain joins TRBV5-4 to TRBJ2-3; 8 nucleotides agree with TRBD1. Germline trimming cut 3 bases from V and 3 bases from J; bases unmatched to any gene: 6. There are 15 residues in the CDR3. CDR1 and CDR2 (germline): SGHNT, YYREEE (reference sequence). DNA of the CDR3: TGTGCCAGCAGCTCAGACAGGGGTTTAACAGATACGCAGTATTTT. It is translated as CASSSDRGLTDTQYF. Full variable domain (missing parts from reference TRBV5-4 and TRBJ2-3): ETGVTQSPTHLIKTRGQQVTLRCSSQSGHNTVSWYQQALGQGPQFIFQYYREEENGRGNFPPRFSGLQFPNYSSELNVNALELDDSALYLCASSSDRGLTDTQYFGPGTRLTVL.

The chain employs TRBV18 and TRBJ1-1; possible D gene TRBD1, 6 bases. Germline V gene lookup returns CDR1 KGHSH and CDR2 LQKENI. The CDR3 sequence is 15 residues long. V gave up 3 bases and J gave up 1 base, with 12 bases separating them. The CDR3 coding sequence is TGTGCCAGCTCACCCAGGGACACTCAGAACACTGAAGCTTTCTTT. Amino acids: CASSPRDTQNTEAFF.

This clone was recorded only once. The chain links TRBV6-5 to TRBJ1-6, with 7 bases that match TRBD1. The CDR3 extends over 13 amino acids. The junction had 5 bases not matched to a gene; V was cut back by 5 bases and J by 10 bases. The V gene's germline CDR1 is MNHEY and CDR2 SVGAGI. CDR3: CASSRQGSSPLHF. In DNA, the CDR3 is TGTGCCAGCAGTCGACAGGGTTCCTCACCCCTCCACTTT.

This chain's CDR3 is CASSLGPATGGYNEQYF. DNA of the CDR3: TGCGCCAGCAGCTTGGGCCCCGCTACAGGGGGCTACAACGAGCAGTACTTC. The chain employs TRBV5-1 and TRBJ2-7; 9 bases map to TRBD1. Germline trimming cut 0 bases from V and 5 bases from J; bases unmatched to any gene: 12. The CDR3 runs to 17 residues. Germline CDR1 SGHRS, CDR2 YFSETQ.

The gene calls are TRBV19 and TRBJ2-1; 9 nucleotides agree with TRBD2. Trimming removed 6 bases from V and 9 bases from J; junction bases left unmatched: 12. The CDR3 consists of 15 residues. Germline V gene sequence: CDR1 LNHDA, CDR2 SQIVND (reference sequence). CDR3 protein: CASRSSGKGIFEQFF. As DNA, the CDR3 is TGTGCCAGTAGATCTAGCGGGAAGGGGATATTTGAGCAGTTCTTC.

This clone was picked up one time. The chain couples TRBV7-3 to TRBJ2-3; TRBD1 matches 7 bases. The CDR3 has 15 residues. V was clipped by 5 bases and J by 0 bases; unmatched bases: 5. Germline-derived CDR1 and CDR2 are SGHTA and FQGTGA. CDR3 protein: CASSTRTGSTDTQYF. DNA of the CDR3: TGTGCCAGCAGCACCAGGACAGGCAGCACAGATACGCAGTATTTT.

The rearrangement links TRBV15 to TRBJ1-6; tentatively, D is TRBD1 (5 bases). Trimming removed 0 bases at V and 10 bases at J, with 10 bases between. CDR3 length: 14 residues. Germline V lookup: CDR1 LNHNV, CDR2 YYDKDF (reference sequence). Here the CDR3 reads CATSREPGKSPLHF. CDR3 bases: TGTGCCACCAGCAGAGAGCCAGGGAAATCACCCCTCCACTTT.

This sequence joins TRBV13 and TRBJ1-1, with a possible D match to TRBD1 (6 bases). CDR1 is PRHDT, CDR2 FYEKMQ, per germline (reference sequence). This CDR3 has 13 amino acids. V was shortened by 7 bases and J by 1 base, with 10 bases between the two germline ends. Here the CDR3 DNA reads TGTGCCAGCAACGGACAGTCGAACACTGAAGCTTTCTTT. Amino acid sequence: CASNGQSNTEAFF.

This clone was detected only a few times. This rearrangement joins TRBV7-3 to TRBJ2-1, with 10 bases that match TRBD2. Trimming took 5 bases from V and 0 from J; bases not matched to a gene: 1. There are 15 residues in the CDR3. Germline CDR1 SGHTA, CDR2 FQGTGA. Here the CDR3 reads CASSRTSGSYNEQFF. CDR3 sequence (DNA): TGTGCCAGCAGCCGGACTAGCGGCTCCTACAATGAGCAGTTCTTC.

The CDR3 coding sequence is TGTGCCAGCAGCGGACTAACTAGCGGGAGGTCCTACAATGAGCAGTTCTTC. Residues: CASSGLTSGRSYNEQFF. The rearrangement links TRBV9 to TRBJ2-1, with 12 nucleotides matching TRBD2. In germline, CDR1 is SGDLS, CDR2 YYNGEE. This CDR3 region has 17 residues. The V gene end was trimmed by 3 bases and the J gene end by 1 base; junction bases not matched to a gene: 5.

This sequence joins TRBV7-2 and TRBJ2-2, with TRBD2 matching 10 bases. The CDR3 is 17 amino acids. Trimming took 7 bases from V and 6 from J; bases not matched to a gene: 14. CDR1 and CDR2 from the germline V gene are SGHTA and FQGNSA. CDR3 nucleotides: TGTGCCAGCATCGCCGGTCGAGCGGGAGGGCTCCCCGGGGAGCTGTTTTTT. Protein: CASIAGRAGGLPGELFF.

This clone was picked up one time. The chain carries TRBV27 and TRBJ2-1; 10 nucleotides match TRBD2. Trimming cost V 5 bases and J 10 bases; bases outside gene matches: 2. Germline CDR1 is MNHEY and CDR2 is SMNVEV (reference sequence). CDR3 length equals 12 residues. The CDR3 loop reads CASSTSGIEQFF. DNA for the CDR3: TGTGCCAGCAGTACTAGCGGGATCGAGCAGTTCTTC.